This T cell receptor (beta chain) was identified during a study of spatial heterogeneity in lung cancer. Study at large: Sequence detection consistently recorded a greater number of beta-chain than alpha-chain sequences. Study-wide results and limits: The appearance of ubiquitous expanded tumor TCRs in blood was greater at resection than follow-up.

Unique molecular identifiers tagged every individual TCR cDNA molecule. TCRdb reprocessed the 5' RACE reads with MiXCR, giving one entry per CDR3 protein. The table lists approximately 90,000 distinct CDR3 sequences, 7% to 9% of them singletons. As for time point: sample taken at primary tumor resection. Tumor, nontumor lung or frozen PBMC supplied whole RNA that was sequenced unsorted. This clonotype was seen ten or more times. Its specificity is not known. The germline V gene encodes CDR1 GTSNPN and CDR2 SVGIG (reference sequence). This CDR3 has 11 amino acids. V was pared by 5 bases and J by 8 bases, with 12 bases between.

The source is a male donor with early-stage non-small cell lung cancer. The chain has TRBV30 and TRBJ1-1; D is undetermined. The specimen was PBMCs, collected at surgery. The CDR3 loop is CAWQQQDEAFF. The CDR3 DNA sequence: TGTGCCTGGCAACAGCAAGACGAAGCTTTCTTT.